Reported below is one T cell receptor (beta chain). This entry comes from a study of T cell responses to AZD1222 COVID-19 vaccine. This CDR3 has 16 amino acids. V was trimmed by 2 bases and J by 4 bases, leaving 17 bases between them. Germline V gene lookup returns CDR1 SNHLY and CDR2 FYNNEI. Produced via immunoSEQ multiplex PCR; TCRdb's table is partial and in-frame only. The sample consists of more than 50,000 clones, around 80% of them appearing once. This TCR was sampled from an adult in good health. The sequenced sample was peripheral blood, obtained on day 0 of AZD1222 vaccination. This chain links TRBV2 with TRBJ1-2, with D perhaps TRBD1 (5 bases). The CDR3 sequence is CASSEHLGPSGYGYTF. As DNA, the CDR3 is TGTGCCAGCAGTGAACACCTGGGACCTTCGGGCTATGGCTACACCTTC. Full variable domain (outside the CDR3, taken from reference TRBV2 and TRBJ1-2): EPEVTQTPSHQVTQMGQEVILRCVPISNHLYFYWYRQILGQKVEFLVSFYNNEISEKSEIFDDQFSVERPDGSNFTLKIRSTKLEDSAMYFCASSEHLGPSGYGYTFGSGTRLTVV.